A single sample gave rise to the 10 T cell receptor beta chains below, sequenced in a study of blood T cell repertoires in COVID-19. TCRdb keeps only in-frame clones here, not all; method: immunoSEQ multiplex PCR. The sample records 210,000 or so clones, 88% being singletons. Sequenced material: PBMCs or T cells enriched from blood (not recorded which). Source of these receptors: a woman aged 25 to 39 who had been exposed to COVID-19.

The rearrangement links TRBV11-2 to TRBJ1-2, with a tentative D call TRBD1 (5 bases). CDR1 is SGHAT and CDR2 is FQNNGV in the germline V gene. CDR3 length equals 14 residues. V was trimmed by 0 bases and J by 7 bases, leaving 12 bases between them. The CDR3 bases are TGTGCCAGCAGCTTAGATGGGGGACTCACTGGCTACACCTTC. The encoded protein is CASSLDGGLTGYTF.

V and J are TRBV29-1 and TRBJ2-6; D call uncertain. V was cut by 6 bases and J by 0 bases, with 6 bases left in between. The length of the CDR3 is 13 residues. Germline loops: CDR1 SQVTM, CDR2 ANQGSEA. In nucleotides, the CDR3 is TGCAGCGTGAGCGACTCTGGGGCCAACGTCCTGACTTTC. It yields the protein CSVSDSGANVLTF. The full variable domain, in which reference TRBV29-1 and TRBJ2-6 provide the parts outside the CDR3, is SAVISQKPSRDICQRGTSLTIQCQVDSQVTMMFWYRQQPGQSLTLIATANQGSEATYESGFVIDKFPISRPNLTFSTLTVSNMSPEDSSIYLCSVSDSGANVLTFGAGSRLTVL.

The J gene is TRBJ1-4, the V gene TRBV9; TRBD1 might be the D (5 bases). The CDR3 covers 12 residues. V shed 3 bases and J shed 5 bases, with 5 bases lying between them. Germline V gene lookup returns CDR1 SGDLS and CDR2 YYNGEE. CDR3 region: CASSDRNEKLFF. CDR3 bases: TGTGCCAGCAGCGACAGGAATGAAAAACTGTTTTTT.

The chain has TRBV28 and TRBJ2-5, with D maybe TRBD2 (6 bases). CDR1 is MDHEN, CDR2 SYDVKM, per germline. Trimming cost V 6 bases and J 5 bases, with 19 bases left between them. The CDR3 totals 15 residues. CDR3: CASRLPSDGGETQYF. In DNA, the CDR3 is TGTGCCAGCAGACTCCCTAGCGATGGAGGCGAGACCCAGTACTTC.

The chain uses TRBV7-9 and TRBJ2-3; 9 positions match TRBD2. The CDR3 runs 16 residues. Germline loops: CDR1 SEHNR, CDR2 FQNEAQ (reference sequence). V gave up 3 bases and J gave up 6 bases; unmatched junction bases: 10. The CDR3: CASSFFQAGGHDTQYF. Written as DNA, the CDR3 is TGTGCCAGCAGCTTTTTTCAGGCGGGAGGGCACGATACGCAGTATTTT. Full variable domain (missing parts from reference TRBV7-9 and TRBJ2-3): DTGVSQNPRHKITKRGQNVTFRCDPISEHNRLYWYRQTLGQGPEFLTYFQNEAQLEKSRLLSDRFSAERPKGSFSTLEIQRTEQGDSAMYLCASSFFQAGGHDTQYFGPGTRLTVL.

V is TRBV6-5 and J is TRBJ2-1; D is uncertain. The CDR3 is 12 residues long. Germline-derived CDR1 and CDR2 are MNHEY and SVGAGI. V gave up 2 bases and J gave up 9 bases, with 8 bases separating them. This CDR3 reads CASSYNPGEQFF. CDR3 coding DNA: TGTGCCAGCAGTTACAACCCGGGTGAGCAGTTCTTC.

V is TRBV7-9 and J is TRBJ1-1; D not certain. In germline, CDR1 is SEHNR, CDR2 FQNEAQ (reference sequence). Trimming removed 5 bases from V and 1 base from J, with 8 bases in between. The CDR3 runs to 13 residues. The CDR3 nucleotides read TGTGCCAGCAGCCCCCCAGAGAACACTGAAGCTTTCTTT. This gives the protein CASSPPENTEAFF.

The chain carries TRBV3-1 (or the pseudogene TRBV3-2) and TRBJ2-2; D unresolved. Germline V gives CDR1 LGHDT, CDR2 YNNKEL (reference sequence). Deletions cut 0 bases from V and 5 bases from J, with 4 bases between. The CDR3 runs 13 residues. This CDR3 reads CASSQEATGELFF. For the CDR3, the DNA is TGTGCCAGCAGCCAAGAAGCGACCGGGGAGCTGTTTTTT.

The rearrangement links TRBV19 to TRBJ1-5, with D hard to call. V dropped 9 bases and J dropped 2 bases, with 23 bases sitting between them. This CDR3 comprises 17 residues. CDR1 is LNHDA, CDR2 SQIVND, per germline (reference sequence). The CDR3 region is CASEPLRGSIGNQPQHF. In nucleotides, the CDR3 is TGTGCCAGCGAACCGCTTCGGGGTTCGATTGGCAATCAGCCCCAGCATTTT.

The chain combines TRBV2 with TRBJ2-2; 11 positions match TRBD2. The trim removed 2 bases at V and 7 bases at J, leaving 6 bases unmatched. Per the germline V gene, CDR1 is SNHLY and CDR2 is FYNNEI. The CDR3 totals 16 residues. The CDR3, as DNA: TGTGCCAGCAGTGAAACTAGCGGGAGTAGCGTCGGGGAGCTGTTTTTT. Protein sequence: CASSETSGSSVGELFF.